The 10 T cell receptor beta chains below all came from one sample that was sequenced in a study of shared clonotypes between healthy human individuals. Clones were read by immunoSEQ multiplex PCR, and TCRdb kept only the in-frame ones, dropping some. The profile covers roughly 640,000 clones, with approximately 97% appearing a single time and roughly 0.05% taken by the ten largest. Sequences were obtained from naive CD4+ T cells sorted from blood. Regarding subset: CD45RA+ positively selected. These receptors all stem from a woman under 40 in good health.

The J gene is TRBJ1-4, the V gene TRBV5-1; TRBD1 agrees at 11 bases. V shed 4 bases and J 3 bases; nucleotides not matched to a gene: 5. The germline V gene encodes CDR1 SGHRS and CDR2 YFSETQ. The CDR3 runs to 16 residues. This CDR3 reads CASSQDRGPPNEKLFF. In nucleotides, the CDR3 is TGCGCCAGCAGCCAGGACAGGGGGCCTCCTAATGAAAAACTGTTTTTT.

The chain uses TRBV9 and TRBJ2-1; 13 positions agree with TRBD2. This CDR3 has 21 residues. Per the germline V gene, CDR1 is SGDLS and CDR2 is YYNGEE. Trimming cost V 4 bases and J 8 bases; bases outside gene matches: 24. As DNA, the CDR3 is TGTGCCAGCAGCTTATTCCCCGATGGACTAGCGGGAGTTCGCGTTCACTATGAGCAGTTCTTC. It encodes CASSLFPDGLAGVRVHYEQFF.

The chain carries TRBV28 and TRBJ2-6; no clear D. The CDR3 length is 15 residues. V lost 4 bases, J lost 0 bases, and 7 bases lay in between. CDR1 is MDHEN and CDR2 is SYDVKM in the germline V gene. CDR3 nucleotide sequence: TGTGCCAGCAGTTCCATCCGCTCTGGGGCCAACGTCCTGACTTTC. Translated: CASSSIRSGANVLTF.

The chain combines TRBV5-4 with TRBJ2-3; 13 bases match TRBD2. Unmatched junction bases numbered 13, after V lost 7 bases and J lost 5 bases. The germline V gene has CDR1 SGHNT and CDR2 YYREEE (reference sequence). The length of the CDR3 is 17 residues. CDR3 protein: CASSSGGTSGIVDTQYF. The CDR3 DNA reads TGTGCCAGCTCAAGTGGGGGGACTAGCGGGATTGTAGATACGCAGTATTTT.

The chain links TRBV25-1 to TRBJ2-7, with TRBD2 as a possible D gene (7 bases). The V gene's germline CDR1 is MGHDK and CDR2 SYGVNS. Between the trimmed V and J ends, which lost 1 base and 6 bases, there was a span of 19 bases. The length of the CDR3 is 16 residues. Written as DNA, the CDR3 is TGTGCCAGCAGTGAATCAGGGGAGGGGTCGGAGGTCGAGCAGTACTTC. It yields the protein CASSESGEGSEVEQYF.

This rearrangement joins TRBV5-1 to TRBJ2-7, with D possibly matching TRBD2 (6 bases). Germline values: CDR1 SGHRS, CDR2 YFSETQ. The CDR3 covers 14 residues. Trimming left V 0 bases short and J 3 bases short, with 10 bases between. CDR3 loop: CASSLGTNYYEQYF. The CDR3 region has the DNA TGCGCCAGCAGCTTGGGGACTAACTACTACGAGCAGTACTTC.

This rearrangement joins TRBV4-2 to TRBJ2-6; 7 bases fit TRBD1. After removal of 1 base from V and 0 bases from J, the junction contained 3 bases not matched to a gene. The CDR3 has 17 residues. Germline loops: CDR1 LGHNA, CDR2 YNFKEQ. CDR3 protein: CASSQGGQVSGANVLTF. CDR3 bases: TGTGCCAGCAGCCAAGGAGGACAGGTCTCTGGGGCCAACGTCCTGACTTTC.

The V call is TRBV18, the J call TRBJ2-7, with D unclear. The CDR3 has 12 residues. V was clipped by 2 bases and J by 6 bases, with 8 bases between them. Germline CDR1 and CDR2: KGHSH and LQKENI. CDR3: CASSPTHSEQYF. The DNA of the CDR3 is TGTGCCAGCTCACCAACGCATAGCGAGCAGTACTTC.

The V call is TRBV2, the J call TRBJ1-3, with TRBD1 identical over 8 bases. The CDR3 length is 20 residues. V gave up 4 bases and J gave up 1 base; unmatched junction bases: 18. Per the germline V gene, CDR1 is SNHLY and CDR2 is FYNNEI. CDR3 DNA: TGTGCCAGCAGTGTTATGGCTAAGACAGGGGTCGGCATGTCTGGAAACACCATATATTTT. It codes for CASSVMAKTGVGMSGNTIYF.

This chain connects TRBV11-3 to TRBJ2-7; D is perhaps TRBD2 (5 bases). Germline CDR1 reads SGHNT; CDR2 reads YENEEA. This CDR3 region has 13 residues. V lost 5 bases, J lost 4 bases, and 12 bases lay in between. The CDR3 protein is CASSAAPGYEQYF. CDR3 coding DNA: TGTGCCAGCAGCGCAGCCCCGGGGTACGAGCAGTACTTC.